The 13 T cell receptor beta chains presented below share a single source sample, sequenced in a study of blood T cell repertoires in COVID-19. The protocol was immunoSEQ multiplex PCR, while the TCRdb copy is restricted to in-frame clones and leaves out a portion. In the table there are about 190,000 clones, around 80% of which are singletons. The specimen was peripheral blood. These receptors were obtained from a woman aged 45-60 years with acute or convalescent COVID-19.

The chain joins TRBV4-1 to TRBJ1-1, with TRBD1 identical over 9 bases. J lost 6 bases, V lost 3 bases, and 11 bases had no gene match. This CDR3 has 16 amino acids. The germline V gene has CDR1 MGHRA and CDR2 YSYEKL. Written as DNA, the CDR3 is TGCGCCAGCAGCCAGCCCGGGGGACAGGGAGGGGCTGAAGCTTTCTTT. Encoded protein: CASSQPGGQGGAEAFF.

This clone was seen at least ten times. In DNA form, the CDR3 reads TGTGCCATCAGTGACGTCCGGAATGAAAAACTGTTTTTT. Translating gives CAISDVRNEKLFF. The J gene is TRBJ1-4, the V gene TRBV10-3; D is uncertain. Trimming removed 3 bases from V and 5 bases from J, with 7 bases in between. In germline, CDR1 is ENHRY, CDR2 SYGVKD. The length of the CDR3 is 13 residues.

The DNA of the CDR3 is TGCAGCGTGGAGACCCGACTGTCCTATGAGCAGTTCTTC. This sequence encodes CSVETRLSYEQFF. The rearrangement uses TRBV29-1 and TRBJ2-1; D gene unclear. Germline loops: CDR1 SQVTM, CDR2 ANQGSEA. The V end lost 6 bases, the J end lost 8 bases, and 17 bases lay between the germline ends. The CDR3 has 13 amino acids.

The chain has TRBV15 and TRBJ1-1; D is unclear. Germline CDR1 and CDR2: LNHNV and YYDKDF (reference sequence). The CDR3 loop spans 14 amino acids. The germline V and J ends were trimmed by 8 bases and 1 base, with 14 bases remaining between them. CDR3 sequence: CATHSPDTNTEAFF. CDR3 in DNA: TGTGCCACCCATTCACCCGACACGAACACTGAAGCTTTCTTT.

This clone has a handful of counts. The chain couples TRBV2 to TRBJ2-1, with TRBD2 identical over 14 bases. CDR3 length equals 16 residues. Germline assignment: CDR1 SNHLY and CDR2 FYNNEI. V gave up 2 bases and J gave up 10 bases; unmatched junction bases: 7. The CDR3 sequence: CASSEPGTSGGREQFF. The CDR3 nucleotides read TGTGCCAGCAGTGAACCCGGGACTAGCGGGGGACGAGAGCAGTTCTTC.

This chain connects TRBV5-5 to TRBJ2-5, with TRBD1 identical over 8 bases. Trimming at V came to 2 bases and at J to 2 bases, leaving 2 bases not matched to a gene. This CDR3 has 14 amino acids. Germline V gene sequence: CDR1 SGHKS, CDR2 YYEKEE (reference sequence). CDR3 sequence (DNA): TGTGCCAGCAGCTTCGGACAGGGTCAAGAGACCCAGTACTTC. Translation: CASSFGQGQETQYF.

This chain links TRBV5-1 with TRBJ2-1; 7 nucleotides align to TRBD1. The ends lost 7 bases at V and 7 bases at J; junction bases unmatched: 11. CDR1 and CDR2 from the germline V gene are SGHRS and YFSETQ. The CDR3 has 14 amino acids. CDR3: CASGYGQVENEQFF. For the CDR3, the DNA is TGCGCCAGCGGATATGGACAGGTGGAAAATGAGCAGTTCTTC.

The CDR3 loop is CASSPSGGIAKNIQYF. For the CDR3, the DNA is TGTGCCAGCTCACCCTCCGGGGGAATAGCCAAAAACATTCAGTACTTC. The chain recombines TRBV18 with TRBJ2-4; weak D call: TRBD2 (6 bases). V lost 3 bases to trimming and J lost 0 bases, with 12 bases between them. CDR1 and CDR2 from the germline V gene are KGHSH and LQKENI. The CDR3 spans 16 residues.

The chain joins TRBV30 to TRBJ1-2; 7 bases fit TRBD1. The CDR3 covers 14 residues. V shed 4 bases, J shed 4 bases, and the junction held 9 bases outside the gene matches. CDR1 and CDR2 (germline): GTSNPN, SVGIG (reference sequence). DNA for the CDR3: TGTGCCTGGACCCCAAGGGGACAGCGCTATGGCTACACCTTC. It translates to CAWTPRGQRYGYTF.

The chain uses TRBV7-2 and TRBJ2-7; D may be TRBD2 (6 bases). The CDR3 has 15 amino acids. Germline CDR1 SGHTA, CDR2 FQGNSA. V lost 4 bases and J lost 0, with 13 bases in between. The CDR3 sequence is CASSSPGLRSYEQYF. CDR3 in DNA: TGTGCCAGCAGCTCCCCGGGACTGCGCTCCTACGAGCAGTACTTC.

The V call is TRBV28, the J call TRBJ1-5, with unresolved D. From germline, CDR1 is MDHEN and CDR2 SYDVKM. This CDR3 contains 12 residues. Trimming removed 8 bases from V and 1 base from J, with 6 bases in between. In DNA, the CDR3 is TGTGCCAGCCAACTCAGCAATCAGCCCCAGCATTTT. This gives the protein CASQLSNQPQHF.

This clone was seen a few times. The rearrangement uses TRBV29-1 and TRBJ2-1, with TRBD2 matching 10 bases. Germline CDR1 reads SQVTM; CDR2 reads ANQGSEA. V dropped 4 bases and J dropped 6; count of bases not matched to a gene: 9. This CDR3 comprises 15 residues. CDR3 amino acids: CSVAGVGTSVNEQFF. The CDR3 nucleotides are TGCAGCGTTGCTGGGGTCGGGACTAGCGTCAATGAGCAGTTCTTC.

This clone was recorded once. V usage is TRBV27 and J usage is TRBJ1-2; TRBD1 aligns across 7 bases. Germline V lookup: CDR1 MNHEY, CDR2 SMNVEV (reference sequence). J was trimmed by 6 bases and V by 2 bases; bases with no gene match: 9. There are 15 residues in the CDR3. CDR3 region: CASSLLPGGIDGYTF. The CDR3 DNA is TGTGCCAGCAGTTTACTTCCAGGGGGAATAGATGGCTACACCTTC.